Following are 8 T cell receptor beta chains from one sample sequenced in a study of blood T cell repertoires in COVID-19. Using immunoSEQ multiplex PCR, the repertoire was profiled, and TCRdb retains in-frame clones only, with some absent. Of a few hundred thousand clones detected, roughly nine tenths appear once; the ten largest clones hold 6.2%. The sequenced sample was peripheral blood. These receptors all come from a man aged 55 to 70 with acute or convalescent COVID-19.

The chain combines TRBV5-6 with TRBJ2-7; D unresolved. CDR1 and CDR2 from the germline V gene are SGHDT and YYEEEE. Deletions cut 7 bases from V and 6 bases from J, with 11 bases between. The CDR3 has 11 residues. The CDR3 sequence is CASGIALEQYF. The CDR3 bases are TGTGCCAGCGGCATAGCACTCGAGCAGTACTTC.

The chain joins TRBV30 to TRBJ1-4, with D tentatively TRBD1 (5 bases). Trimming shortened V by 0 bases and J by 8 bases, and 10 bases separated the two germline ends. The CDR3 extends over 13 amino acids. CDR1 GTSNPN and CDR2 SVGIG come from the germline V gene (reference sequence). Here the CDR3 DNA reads TGTGCCTGGAGTGTAACCCAGGGCGAAAAACTGTTTTTT. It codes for CAWSVTQGEKLFF.

In DNA, the CDR3 is TGTGCCAGCAGCTGGGGACTAGCGGGTGATACCGGGGAGCTGTTTTTT. It codes for CASSWGLAGDTGELFF. This sequence joins TRBV7-9 and TRBJ2-2; TRBD2 aligns across 12 bases. The CDR3 has 16 residues. Per germline, CDR1 SEHNR and CDR2 FQNEAQ (reference sequence). The junction had 5 bases not matched to a gene; V was cut back by 4 bases and J by 5 bases.

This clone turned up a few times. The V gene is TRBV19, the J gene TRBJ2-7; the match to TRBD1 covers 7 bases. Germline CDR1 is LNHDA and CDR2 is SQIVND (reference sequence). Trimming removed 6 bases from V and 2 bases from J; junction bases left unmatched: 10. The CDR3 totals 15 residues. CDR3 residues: CASSRAQGRTYEQYF. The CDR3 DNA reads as TGTGCCAGTAGCCGGGCACAGGGGCGGACCTACGAGCAGTACTTC.

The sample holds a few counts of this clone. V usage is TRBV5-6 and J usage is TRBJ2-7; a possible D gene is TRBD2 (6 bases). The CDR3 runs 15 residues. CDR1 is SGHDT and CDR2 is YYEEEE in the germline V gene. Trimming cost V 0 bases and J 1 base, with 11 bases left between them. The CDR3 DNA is TGTGCCAGCAGCTTGGGTGCGGGACGATCCTACGAGCAGTACTTC. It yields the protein CASSLGAGRSYEQYF.

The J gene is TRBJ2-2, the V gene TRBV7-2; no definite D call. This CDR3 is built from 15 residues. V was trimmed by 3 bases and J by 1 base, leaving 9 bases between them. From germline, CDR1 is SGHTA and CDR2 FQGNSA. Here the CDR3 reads CASSFERKNTGELFF. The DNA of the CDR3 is TGTGCCAGCAGCTTTGAGAGGAAGAACACCGGGGAGCTGTTTTTT.

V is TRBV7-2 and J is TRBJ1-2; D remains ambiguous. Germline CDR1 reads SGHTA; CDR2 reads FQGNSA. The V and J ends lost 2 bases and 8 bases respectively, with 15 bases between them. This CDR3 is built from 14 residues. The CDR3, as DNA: TGTGCCAGCAGCTTACCCTCTCCGGGAGGCGGCTACACCTTC. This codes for CASSLPSPGGGYTF.

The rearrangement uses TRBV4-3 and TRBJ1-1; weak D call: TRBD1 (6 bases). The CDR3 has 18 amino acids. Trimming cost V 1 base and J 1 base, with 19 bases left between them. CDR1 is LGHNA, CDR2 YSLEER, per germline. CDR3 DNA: TGCGCCAGCAGCCAAGGAAGCCCTAAACAGGGTTCGAACACTGAAGCTTTCTTT. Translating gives CASSQGSPKQGSNTEAFF.